Listed below are T cell receptor beta chains from one sample, sequenced in a study of cytomegalovirus exposure and HLA in healthy donors. Some clones are missing from TCRdb's copy, which holds only in-frame ones; the method was immunoSEQ multiplex PCR. The sample lists fewer than 130,000 clones; 74% were seen once. Sequences were obtained from PBMCs. The origin of the receptors is a man aged 50 or older in good health and CMV-seropositive. Each CDR3 is given with its conserved first and last residue. The D gene is left open where the match is weak. For some rows the clone size is stated as once, few or many, or as a class when expanded; others skip it.

d_gene,j_gene,abundance,v_gene,CDR3aa,CDR3nt
TRBD2,TRBJ2-1,.,TRBV9,CASSVGPLERGSSYNEQFF,TGTGCCAGCAGCGTAGGCCCTCTGGAGCGGGGAAGCTCCTACAATGAGCAGTTCTTC
TRBD1,TRBJ2-2,.,TRBV5-1,CASSLETGAYTGELFF,TGCGCCAGCAGCTTGGAAACAGGGGCTTACACCGGGGAGCTGTTTTTT
.,TRBJ2-1,.,TRBV5-5,CASSSHGINEQFF,TGTGCCAGCAGCTCCCACGGGATAAATGAGCAGTTCTTC
.,TRBJ2-7,.,TRBV28,CASSALDGSYEQYF,TGTGCCAGCAGCGCACTAGACGGGTCCTACGAGCAGTACTTC
.,TRBJ1-2,.,TRBV12-5,CASGLPYMGSEGYTF,TGTGCTAGTGGTTTGCCTTACATGGGTTCGGAGGGCTACACCTTC
.,TRBJ2-2,.,TRBV9,CASSVGLNTGELFF,TGTGCCAGCAGCGTAGGACTAAACACCGGGGAGCTGTTTTTT
.,TRBJ1-2,.,TRBV14,CASSQGGIGDQEGGAHYGYTF,TGTGCCAGCAGCCAAGGGGGGATTGGGGATCAAGAAGGGGGAGCCCACTATGGCTACACCTTC
.,TRBJ1-2,.,TRBV7-2,CASSLSAANYGYTF,TGTGCCAGCAGCTTATCAGCAGCGAACTATGGCTACACCTTC
TRBD2,TRBJ2-5,few,TRBV4-2,CASSLTTSGGQETQYF,TGTGCCAGCAGCCTCACGACTAGCGGGGGACAAGAGACCCAGTACTTC
TRBD1,TRBJ1-2,.,TRBV19,CASSLGQGAYGYTF,TGTGCCAGTAGTCTCGGACAGGGGGCCTATGGCTACACCTTC
.,TRBJ1-5,.,TRBV15,CATRRTGTRQPQHF,TGTGCCACCAGGAGAACAGGGACGAGGCAGCCCCAGCATTTT
.,TRBJ2-5,.,TRBV5-6,CASSALGPGQETQYF,TGTGCCAGCAGCGCATTGGGCCCTGGGCAAGAGACCCAGTACTTC
TRBD2,TRBJ2-7,few,TRBV19,CASSTRGTRSYEQYF,TGTGCCAGTAGTACAAGGGGGACTAGATCCTACGAGCAGTACTTC
TRBD2,TRBJ2-5,few,TRBV7-6,CASSFDTGGWETQYF,TGTGCCAGCAGCTTTGATACGGGGGGGTGGGAGACCCAGTACTTC
TRBD2,TRBJ2-5,.,TRBV10-3,CAISASGGEQETQYF,TGTGCCATCAGTGCCAGCGGGGGGGAACAAGAGACCCAGTACTTC
TRBD2,TRBJ2-2,.,TRBV7-8,CASSLVVLAGGPNTGELFF,TGTGCCAGCAGCTTAGTCGTCCTAGCGGGGGGCCCGAACACCGGGGAGCTGTTTTTT
.,TRBJ1-4,once,TRBV5-1,CASSLASGSNEKLFF,TGCGCCAGCAGCTTGGCGTCGGGAAGTAATGAAAAACTGTTTTTT
.,TRBJ2-2,.,TRBV2,CASSEPSGVVANTGELFF,TGTGCCAGCAGTGAGCCCTCGGGGGTCGTCGCGAACACCGGGGAGCTGTTTTTT
TRBD2,TRBJ2-2,once,TRBV2,CASSVRGGDAGELFF,TGTGCCAGCAGTGTGAGGGGAGGGGATGCCGGGGAGCTGTTTTTT
TRBD1,TRBJ2-5,few,TRBV2,CASSRDRERRETQYF,TGTGCCAGCAGCCGGGACAGGGAGAGGCGAGAGACCCAGTACTTC
.,TRBJ2-2,.,TRBV11-2,CASSAKDSPWGIRSGELFF,TGTGCCAGCAGCGCGAAGGACAGCCCTTGGGGGATCAGGTCCGGGGAGCTGTTTTTT
.,TRBJ2-7,once,TRBV4-2,CASSPDGHSYEQYF,TGTGCCAGCAGCCCAGACGGACACTCCTACGAGCAGTACTTC
.,TRBJ1-2,few,TRBV6-1,CASSRQIQGQGGYTF,TGTGCCAGCAGTCGACAGATCCAAGGGCAAGGAGGCTACACCTTC
TRBD2,TRBJ2-1,.,TRBV19,CASKRVAGGGEQFF,TGTGCCAGTAAAAGGGTAGCGGGGGGTGGTGAGCAGTTCTTC
TRBD1,TRBJ1-2,.,TRBV4-1,CASSQDRGLSYTF,TGCGCCAGCAGCCAAGACAGGGGGCTCTCCTACACCTTC
TRBD1,TRBJ2-7,.,TRBV7-2,CASSLQGTASYEQYF,TGTGCCAGCAGCTTACAAGGGACAGCCTCCTACGAGCAGTACTTC
.,TRBJ1-4,.,TRBV2,CASTAEAASNEKLFF,TGTGCCAGCACAGCCGAGGCAGCCTCTAATGAAAAACTGTTTTTT
TRBD1,TRBJ1-1,few,TRBV19,CASSTAGGRGTEAFF,TGTGCCAGTAGTACCGCAGGGGGCCGGGGGACTGAAGCTTTCTTT
.,TRBJ1-5,once,TRBV5-6,CASSLSAGALLDQPQHF,TGTGCCAGCAGCTTGTCGGCAGGGGCCTTACTGGATCAGCCCCAGCATTTT
TRBD2,TRBJ2-1,.,TRBV5-1,CASSWSGTTHNEQFF,TGCGCCAGCAGTTGGTCCGGGACTACACACAATGAGCAGTTCTTC
.,TRBJ1-4,.,TRBV2,CASSDGQGREKLFF,TGTGCCAGCAGTGATGGGCAGGGTCGGGAAAAACTGTTTTTT
TRBD1,TRBJ1-1,few,TRBV2,CASSDRDRGEAFF,TGTGCCAGCAGTGACCGGGACAGGGGAGAAGCTTTCTTT
.,TRBJ2-7,.,TRBV9,CASSVGPPGAYEQYF,TGTGCCAGCAGCGTAGGTCCCCCAGGGGCCTACGAGCAGTACTTC
TRBD1,TRBJ2-1,.,TRBV5-4,CASTHTGTGSYNEQFF,TGTGCCAGCACCCATACCGGGACAGGCTCCTACAATGAGCAGTTCTTC
.,TRBJ1-1,.,TRBV5-6,CASSPIPGNTEAFF,TGTGCCAGCAGTCCAATTCCAGGGAACACTGAAGCTTTCTTT